This T cell receptor beta chain was retrieved from a study of PD-1 blockade in classical Hodgkin lymphoma. Notes on the study in general: At C4D1, TCR diversity had climbed significantly for CD4+ cells, though not for CD8+ cells.

Profiled with immunoSEQ multiplex PCR; TCRdb holds only in-frame clones, not every one. The sample contains around 50,000 clones, about 75% of which appear only once. On this clone itself: What it binds is unknown.

Indicated time point: cycle 4 day 1 (C4D1), after 5 to 7 weeks of nivolumab. Brentuximab vedotin exposure varied among the patients, all of whom had relapsed after autologous stem cell transplantation. The ends lost 5 bases at V and 3 bases at J; junction bases unmatched: 4. Germline CDR1 reads SGHTA; CDR2 reads FQGNSA. The CDR3 has 13 amino acids. The sequenced sample was peripheral blood mononuclear cells (PBMCs), obtained before the fourth cycle of nivolumab. This receptor was identified in a human donor with classical Hodgkin lymphoma. This chain uses TRBV7-2 with TRBJ2-7, with 7 bases aligning to TRBD1. This chain's CDR3 is CASSIRQGYEQYF. The DNA of the CDR3 is TGTGCCAGCAGCATCCGACAGGGCTACGAGCAGTACTTC.